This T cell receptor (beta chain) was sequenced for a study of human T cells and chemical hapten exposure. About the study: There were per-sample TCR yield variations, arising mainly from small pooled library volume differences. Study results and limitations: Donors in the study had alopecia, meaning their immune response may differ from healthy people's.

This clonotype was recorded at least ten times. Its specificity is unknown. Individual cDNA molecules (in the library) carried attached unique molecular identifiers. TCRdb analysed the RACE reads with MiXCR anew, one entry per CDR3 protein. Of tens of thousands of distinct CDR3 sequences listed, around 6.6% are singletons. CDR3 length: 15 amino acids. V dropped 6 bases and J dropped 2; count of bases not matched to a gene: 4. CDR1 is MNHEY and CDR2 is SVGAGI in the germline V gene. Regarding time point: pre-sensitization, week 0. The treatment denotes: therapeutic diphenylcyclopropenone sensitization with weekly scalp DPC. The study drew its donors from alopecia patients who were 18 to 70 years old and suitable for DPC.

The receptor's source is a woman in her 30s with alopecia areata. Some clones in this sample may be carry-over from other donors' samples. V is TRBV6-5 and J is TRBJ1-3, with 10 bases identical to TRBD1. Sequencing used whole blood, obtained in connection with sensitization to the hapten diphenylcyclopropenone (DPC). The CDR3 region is CASSFGQGAGNTIYF. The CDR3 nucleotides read TGTGCCAGCAGCTTCGGACAGGGGGCTGGAAACACCATATATTTT.